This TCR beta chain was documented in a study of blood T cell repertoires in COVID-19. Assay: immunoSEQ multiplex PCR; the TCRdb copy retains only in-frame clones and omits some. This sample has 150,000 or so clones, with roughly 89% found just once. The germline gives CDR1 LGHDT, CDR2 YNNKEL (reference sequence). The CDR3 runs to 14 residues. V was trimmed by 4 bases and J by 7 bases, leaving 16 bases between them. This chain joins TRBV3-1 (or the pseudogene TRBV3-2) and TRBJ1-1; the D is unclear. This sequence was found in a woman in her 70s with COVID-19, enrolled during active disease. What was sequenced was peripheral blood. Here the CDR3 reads CASSLGNYLYEAFF. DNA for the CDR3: TGTGCCAGCAGCCTAGGTAACTACCTGTATGAAGCTTTCTTT.